These 19 T cell receptor beta chains share one sample of origin, sequenced in a study of control samples from healthy donors and cancer patients. This table comes from immunoSEQ multiplex PCR, and its TCRdb copy is limited to in-frame clones, with some not included. The sample contains approximately 150,000 clones, 94% of which appear only once. The sample taken for sequencing was blood. Receptor source: a woman aged 18-30 years in good health.

The chain links TRBV11-2 to TRBJ1-3; 9 bases line up with TRBD1. The V segment lost 4 bases and the J segment 2 bases; nucleotides outside the gene matches: 3. The length of the CDR3 is 15 residues. From germline, CDR1 is SGHAT and CDR2 FQNNGV. CDR3 sequence (DNA): TGTGCCAGCAGCTCCAGGACAGGGGCTGGAAACACCATATATTTT. Protein: CASSSRTGAGNTIYF.

V and J are TRBV19 and TRBJ2-7, with unresolved D. CDR3 length equals 15 residues. Germline lookup yields CDR1 LNHDA and CDR2 SQIVND (reference sequence). V dropped 2 bases and J dropped 3 bases, with 14 bases sitting between them. Here the CDR3 reads CASSISPLSGYEQYF. CDR3 sequence (DNA): TGTGCCAGTAGTATAAGCCCTCTCTCGGGCTACGAGCAGTACTTC.

The chain has TRBV24-1 and TRBJ1-2; D not resolved. Trimming removed 3 bases from V and 2 bases from J, with 6 bases in between. This CDR3 comprises 13 residues. Per germline, CDR1 KGHDR and CDR2 SFDVKD. The CDR3 here is CATSDGRNYGYTF. The CDR3 region has the DNA TGTGCCACCAGTGATGGACGGAACTATGGCTACACCTTC.

The rearrangement joins TRBV5-1 to TRBJ2-7; D may be TRBD2 (5 bases). The CDR3 loop spans 14 amino acids. V was clipped by 3 bases and J by 0 bases, with 10 bases between them. The germline V gene has CDR1 SGHRS and CDR2 YFSETQ. This CDR3 reads CASSSWRSSYEQYF. As DNA, the CDR3 is TGCGCCAGCAGCTCGTGGAGGAGCTCCTACGAGCAGTACTTC.

V and J are TRBV11-2 and TRBJ2-5; D gene uncertain. Germline values: CDR1 SGHAT, CDR2 FQNNGV. The V gene lost 6 bases and the J gene lost 5 bases, with 10 bases spanning the gap. The CDR3 has 12 amino acids. CDR3 loop: CASSRLGETQYF. In DNA form, the CDR3 reads TGTGCCAGCAGTCGACTCGGGGAGACCCAGTACTTC.

The V call is TRBV19, the J call TRBJ2-5; D may be TRBD1 or TRBD2 (7 bases each). Germline V gene sequence: CDR1 LNHDA, CDR2 SQIVND (reference sequence). V shed 5 bases and J shed 5 bases, with 18 bases lying between them. The CDR3 contains 15 residues. In DNA form, the CDR3 reads TGTGCCAGTAGTCCAAACTACAGGGGAGGGGAGACCCAGTACTTC. The encoded protein is CASSPNYRGGETQYF.

V is TRBV7-2 and J is TRBJ2-3; either TRBD1 or TRBD2 may fit D (5 bases each). Per the germline V gene, CDR1 is SGHTA and CDR2 is FQGNSA. The CDR3 has 17 amino acids. Trimming took off 5 bases at V and 2 bases at J, with 20 bases between the two ends. In DNA form, the CDR3 reads TGTGCCAGCAGCCCCCCAAGGGGCGGGTCCTACACAGATACGCAGTATTTT. Its protein is CASSPPRGGSYTDTQYF.

V gene TRBV14 combines with J gene TRBJ2-1; the match to TRBD2 covers 14 bases. The CDR3 is made up of 20 amino acids. V lost 0 bases and J lost 2; bases outside the gene matches: 9. Germline CDR1 and CDR2: SGHDN and FVKESK. The CDR3 DNA reads TGTGCCAGCAGCCAAGACCCGGGACTAGCGGGAGTCTGGACCTACAATGAGCAGTTCTTC. It codes for CASSQDPGLAGVWTYNEQFF.

This chain links TRBV3-1 (or the pseudogene TRBV3-2) with TRBJ1-2; a weak D match, TRBD1 (6 bases). Looked up from germline, CDR1 is LGHDT and CDR2 is YNNKEL (reference sequence). V was pared by 2 bases and J by 4 bases, with 11 bases between. The CDR3 is made up of 14 amino acids. As DNA, the CDR3 is TGTGCCAGCAGCCAAAACAGGGAATTCTATGGCTACACCTTC. Its translation: CASSQNREFYGYTF.

A single count supports this clone. The chain employs TRBV9 and TRBJ1-1, with TRBD1 as a possible D gene (6 bases). CDR3 length equals 15 residues. CDR1 and CDR2 (germline): SGDLS, YYNGEE. The V end was cut by 1 base, the J end by 1 base, with 11 bases between. The CDR3 DNA sequence: TGTGCCAGCAGCGTATCCGGGGGCTGGAACACTGAAGCTTTCTTT. Encoded protein: CASSVSGGWNTEAFF.

This chain joins TRBV19 and TRBJ1-5; 8 positions match TRBD1. The CDR3 runs to 19 residues. V gave up 3 bases and J gave up 1 base; unmatched junction bases: 14. Germline CDR1 reads LNHDA; CDR2 reads SQIVND (reference sequence). The CDR3 loop is CASSIRAGTGDKSNQPQHF. In DNA form, the CDR3 reads TGTGCCAGTAGTATCCGGGCGGGGACAGGCGACAAAAGCAATCAGCCCCAGCATTTT.

This rearrangement joins TRBV5-6 to TRBJ2-5, with D perhaps matching TRBD1 (6 bases). V was clipped by 2 bases and J by 3 bases, with 14 bases between them. This CDR3 has 15 amino acids. Germline lookup yields CDR1 SGHDT and CDR2 YYEEEE. The CDR3 DNA reads as TGTGCCAGCAGCTTCCTCAGGAAGGGGGAAGAGACCCAGTACTTC. It yields the protein CASSFLRKGEETQYF.

J is TRBJ1-6 and V is TRBV6-4, with D possibly being TRBD1 (6 bases). The CDR3 contains 15 residues. Trimming pared 5 bases from V and 5 bases from J, leaving 13 bases between. CDR1 MRHNA and CDR2 SNTAGT come from the germline V gene. The CDR3 reads CASSMDSLDNSPLHF. CDR3 sequence (DNA): TGTGCCAGCAGTATGGACAGCCTAGATAATTCACCCCTCCACTTT.

The chain carries TRBV28 and TRBJ2-7, with 9 nucleotides matching TRBD2. V trimming: 3 bases; J trimming: 3 bases; junction bases outside the gene matches: 6. This CDR3 has 15 residues. Germline V gives CDR1 MDHEN, CDR2 SYDVKM. CDR3: CASSLRLAGFYEQYF. In DNA, the CDR3 is TGTGCCAGCAGTTTGCGGCTAGCGGGGTTCTACGAGCAGTACTTC.

This rearrangement joins TRBV2 to TRBJ1-2, with 10 positions matching TRBD1. CDR1 and CDR2 from the germline V gene are SNHLY and FYNNEI. J was trimmed by 9 bases and V by 7 bases; bases with no gene match: 17. The CDR3 contains 16 residues. CDR3 residues: CASTNLGGQGYESYTF. The DNA for the CDR3 is TGTGCCAGCACTAATTTGGGGGGACAGGGGTATGAGAGCTACACCTTC.

The CDR3 here is CASSEREPTDTQYF. In nucleotides, the CDR3 is TGTGCCAGCAGTGAACGGGAGCCCACAGATACGCAGTATTTT. This chain links TRBV6-4 with TRBJ2-3; tentative D call: TRBD2 (6 bases). V was trimmed by 3 bases and J by 2 bases, leaving 9 bases between them. The germline gives CDR1 MRHNA, CDR2 SNTAGT. CDR3 length equals 14 residues.

The chain combines TRBV29-1 with TRBJ1-4; D unclear. V was cut by 8 bases and J by 3 bases, with 13 bases left in between. The CDR3 loop spans 13 amino acids. CDR1 SQVTM and CDR2 ANQGSEA come from the germline V gene. For the CDR3, the DNA is TGCAGCACTTTGGGCGGCCCTAATGAAAAACTGTTTTTT. Translated, it gives CSTLGGPNEKLFF.

The J gene is TRBJ2-7, the V gene TRBV5-1, with TRBD1 identical over 7 bases. Germline assignment: CDR1 SGHRS and CDR2 YFSETQ. The ends lost 4 bases at V and 3 bases at J; junction bases unmatched: 10. This CDR3 has 15 residues. The CDR3 DNA follows: TGCGCCAGCAGCGAGGGGGCTGGAATCTTCTACGAGCAGTACTTC. This gives the protein CASSEGAGIFYEQYF.

The genes are TRBV12-3 or TRBV12-4 and TRBJ1-1; 7 nucleotides align to TRBD1. The CDR3 sequence is 13 residues long. The J segment lost 6 bases and the V segment lost 6 bases, leaving 7 bases of the junction unmatched. CDR3 loop: CASSRGGQAEAFF. CDR3 DNA: TGTGCCAGCAGCAGGGGGGGGCAGGCTGAAGCTTTCTTT.